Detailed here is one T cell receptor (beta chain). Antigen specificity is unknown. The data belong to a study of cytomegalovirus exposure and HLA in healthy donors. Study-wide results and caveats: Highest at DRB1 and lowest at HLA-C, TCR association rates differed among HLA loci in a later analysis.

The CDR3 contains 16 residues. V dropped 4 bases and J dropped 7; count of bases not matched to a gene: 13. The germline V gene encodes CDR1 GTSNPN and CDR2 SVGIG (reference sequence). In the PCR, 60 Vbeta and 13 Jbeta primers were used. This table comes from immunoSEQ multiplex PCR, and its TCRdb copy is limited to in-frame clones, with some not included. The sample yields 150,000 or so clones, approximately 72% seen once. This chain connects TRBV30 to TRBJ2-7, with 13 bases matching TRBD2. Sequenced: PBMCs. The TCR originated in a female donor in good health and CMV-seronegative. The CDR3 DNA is TGTGCCTGGAAGAAAAGATCGGGACTAGCGGGGCAGGAGCAGTACTTC. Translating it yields CAWKKRSGLAGQEQYF.